This TCR beta chain appears in the sequencing data of a study of T-cell memory formation after mild COVID-19. Overall study: Largely donor-specific TCR clusters were found.

Points from the study as a whole: Contracting clones localized mainly to CM and EM when CD4+ and mainly to EMRA when CD8+.

5'RACE with constant-segment primers yielded barcoded, UMI-tagged TCR alpha and TCR beta cDNA libraries. TCRdb recomputed calls from the 5' RACE reads with MiXCR, one row per CDR3 protein. The sample consists of more than 250,000 distinct CDR3 sequences, about 17% of them appearing once. The length of the CDR3 is 13 residues. The germline V and J ends were trimmed by 8 bases and 6 bases, with 14 bases remaining between them. This clonotype occurred a few times. What it recognizes is unknown. The sequencing sample was made of PBMCs or a T cell subset sorted from them (not recorded which). The origin of this receptor is a man younger than 35 who had mild COVID-19 (a few samples of this study predate the infection). Cell type and time point are not known. This chain joins TRBV12-3 or TRBV12-4 and TRBJ1-5, with D perhaps TRBD1 (6 bases). CDR3 loop: CASGIGGGQPQHF. CDR3 nucleotide sequence: TGTGCCAGCGGCATAGGAGGGGGTCAGCCCCAGCATTTT.